This T cell receptor (beta chain) is from a study of T cells in women clearing cervical HPV infection. Notes on this clone: Its target is not known. Read sequence stops 3 residues before the CDR3 end, and the germline J gene provides the missing end.

Sequencing used immunoSEQ multiplex PCR; TCRdb keeps in-frame clones, though not all of them. This sample's clone table lists approximately 41,000 clones. Germline CDR1 is SGHVS and CDR2 is FNYEAQ. CDR3 length: 16 amino acids. Trimming removed 3 bases from V and 5 bases from J; junction bases left unmatched: 8. Points from the study as a whole: Effector/memory and HPV-specific T cells were not isolated, and association timing is unknown.

The TCR was taken from a woman aged 18-70 years with a cervical HPV16 infection that either progressed to CIN3+ or cleared (not recorded which). Sequencing was done on a sample of blood buffy coat. The J gene is TRBJ2-5, the V gene TRBV7-6, with 11 positions matching TRBD1. CDR3 DNA, as far as it was read: TGTGCCAGCAGCTTGACAGGACAGGGGGCGCGGGAGACC. Encoded protein: CASSLTGQGARET. The complete CDR3 reads CASSLTGQGARETQYF.